This T cell receptor beta chain is drawn from a study of cytomegalovirus exposure and HLA in healthy donors. 13 Jbeta primers and 60 Vbeta primers were used for the PCR. Libraries were prepared by immunoSEQ multiplex PCR; TCRdb keeps only in-frame clonotypes and omits some of them. The sample consists of roughly 63,000 clones, roughly 71% of them appearing once. Study results and caveats: Most likely, a cluster of highly shared sequence variants arose as a sequencing artifact. Reported results showed that the classifier diagnosed cytomegalovirus status with high specificity and sensitivity. Later analysis identified about 17,000 TCR beta sequences associated with HLA alleles, using a false discovery rate threshold of 0.05.

V gave up 5 bases and J gave up 2 bases, with 16 bases separating them. The CDR3 runs 15 residues. Germline CDR1 reads SGHRS; CDR2 reads YFSETQ. On this clone itself: Its antigen is still unknown.

The chain recombines TRBV5-1 with TRBJ1-1; a weak D match, TRBD1 (6 bases). The sequenced sample was PBMCs. This sequence was found in a man in his fifties or sixties in good health and CMV-seropositive. CDR3 amino acids: CASSPPGHQNTEAFF. CDR3 coding DNA: TGCGCCAGCAGTCCTCCGGGACACCAAAACACTGAAGCTTTCTTT. The full variable domain, rest sourced from reference TRBV5-1 and TRBJ1-1, is KAGVTQTPRYLIKTRGQQVTLSCSPISGHRSVSWYQQTPGQGLQFLFEYFSETQRNKGNFPGRFSGRQFSNSRSEMNVSTLELGDSALYLCASSPPGHQNTEAFFGQGTRLTVV.